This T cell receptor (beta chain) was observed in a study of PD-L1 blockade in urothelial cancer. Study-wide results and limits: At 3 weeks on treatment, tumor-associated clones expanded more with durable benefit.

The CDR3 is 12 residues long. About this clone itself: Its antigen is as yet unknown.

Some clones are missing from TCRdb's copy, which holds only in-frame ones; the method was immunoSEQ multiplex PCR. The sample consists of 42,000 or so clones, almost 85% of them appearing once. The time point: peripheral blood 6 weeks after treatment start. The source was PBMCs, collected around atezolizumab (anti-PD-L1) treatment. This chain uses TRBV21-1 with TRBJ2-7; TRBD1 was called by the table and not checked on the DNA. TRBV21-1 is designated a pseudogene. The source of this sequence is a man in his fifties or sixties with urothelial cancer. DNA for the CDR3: TGTGCCAGCGCGTCCAGGGGAGACGAGCAGTACTTC. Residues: CASASRGDEQYF.